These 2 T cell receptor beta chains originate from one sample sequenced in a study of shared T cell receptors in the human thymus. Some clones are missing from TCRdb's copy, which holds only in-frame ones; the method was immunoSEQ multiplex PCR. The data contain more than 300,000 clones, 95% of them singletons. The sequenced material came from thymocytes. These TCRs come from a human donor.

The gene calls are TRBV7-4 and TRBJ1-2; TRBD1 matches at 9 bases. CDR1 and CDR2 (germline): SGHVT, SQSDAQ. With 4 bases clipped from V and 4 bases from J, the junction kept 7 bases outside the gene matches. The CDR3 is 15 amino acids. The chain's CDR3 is CASSSTGGAGYGYTF. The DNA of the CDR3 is TGTGCCAGCAGCTCTACAGGGGGCGCGGGCTATGGCTACACCTTC.

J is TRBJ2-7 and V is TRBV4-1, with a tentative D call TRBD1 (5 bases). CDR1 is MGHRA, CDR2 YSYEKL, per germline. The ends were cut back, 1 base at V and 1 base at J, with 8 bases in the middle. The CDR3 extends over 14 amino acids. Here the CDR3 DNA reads TGCGCCAGCAGCCAAGGGAAGGGGTCCTACGAGCAGTACTTC. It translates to CASSQGKGSYEQYF.